Below are 14 T cell receptor beta chains sequenced from a single sample in a study of CD8 T cells in Susac syndrome. A quantity of about 0.45 to 1 ug RNA underwent reverse transcription using random hexamers. In TCRdb, the immunoSEQ multiplex PCR reads were re-called with MiXCR into one record per CDR3 protein. In the table there are approximately 220,000 distinct CDR3 sequences, approximately 90% of which are singletons. Sequencing was carried out using CD8+ T cells from PBMCs. The receptors come from a human donor with multiple sclerosis.

V is TRBV25-1 and J is TRBJ1-1; a possible D gene is TRBD1 (6 bases). The CDR3 runs 15 residues. The germline CDR1 and CDR2 sequences are MGHDK and SYGVNS. Between the trimmed V and J ends, which lost 4 bases and 3 bases, there was a span of 15 bases. The CDR3 spells CASSGRTEEDTEAFF. CDR3 DNA: TGTGCCAGCAGTGGCCGGACAGAAGAGGACACTGAAGCTTTCTTT.

The chain is built from TRBV20-1 and TRBJ1-2; 7 bases are a match to TRBD1. V was pared by 5 bases and J by 4 bases, with 10 bases of the junction left unmatched. From germline, CDR1 is DFQATT and CDR2 SNEGSKA (reference sequence). This CDR3 spans 14 amino acids. The CDR3 bases are TGCAGTGCTTTCTTTGACAGGGCCAGCTATGGCTACACCTTC. It encodes CSAFFDRASYGYTF.

V gene TRBV30 combines with J gene TRBJ1-5; possibly TRBD1 for D (5 bases). This CDR3 region has 13 residues. Germline V gene sequence: CDR1 GTSNPN, CDR2 SVGIG (reference sequence). Between the trimmed V and J ends, which lost 3 bases and 6 bases, there was a span of 12 bases. CDR3 protein: CAWSTGGVQPQHF. The CDR3 DNA is TGTGCCTGGAGCACGGGAGGGGTTCAGCCCCAGCATTTT.

The chain combines TRBV5-1 with TRBJ1-2; the match to TRBD1 covers 8 bases. The CDR3 has 15 residues. Per germline, CDR1 SGHRS and CDR2 YFSETQ. Trimming cost V 4 bases and J 4 bases; bases outside gene matches: 9. The CDR3 DNA follows: TGCGCCAGCAGCCGCGGACAGGGAGATACCTATGGCTACACCTTC. It is translated as CASSRGQGDTYGYTF. Together with reference TRBV5-1 and TRBJ1-2, the CDR3 gives the full variable domain: KAGVTQTPRYLIKTRGQQVTLSCSPISGHRSVSWYQQTPGQGLQFLFEYFSETQRNKGNFPGRFSGRQFSNSRSEMNVSTLELGDSALYLCASSRGQGDTYGYTFGSGTRLTVV.

As DNA, the CDR3 is TGTGCCAGCAGTCAAGGGAGGGGATCAACTAATGAAAAACTGTTTTTT. Translating it yields CASSQGRGSTNEKLFF. This chain connects TRBV12-3 or TRBV12-4 to TRBJ1-4, with a possible D match to TRBD1 (5 bases). The CDR3 extends over 16 amino acids. Trimming pared 5 bases from V and 0 bases from J, leaving 13 bases between.

The chain recombines TRBV11-2 with TRBJ1-2; perhaps TRBD1 as D (6 bases). V shed 5 bases and J shed 5 bases, with 18 bases lying between them. Germline-derived CDR1 and CDR2 are SGHAT and FQNNGV. This CDR3 spans 15 amino acids. This CDR3 is CASSQGMGDFYGYTF. The CDR3 bases are TGTGCCAGCAGCCAGGGGATGGGGGACTTTTATGGCTACACCTTC.

The chain links TRBV11-2 to TRBJ2-7; D is possibly TRBD1 (6 bases). From germline, CDR1 is SGHAT and CDR2 FQNNGV. This CDR3 region has 14 residues. V was cut by 5 bases and J by 0 bases, with 11 bases left in between. For the CDR3, the DNA is TGTGCCAGCAGCCCCGGACAGATCTCCTACGAGCAGTACTTC. It codes for CASSPGQISYEQYF.

This clonotype appeared a single time. This sequence joins TRBV7-9 and TRBJ2-1, with 7 bases matching TRBD1. The length of the CDR3 is 15 residues. After removal of 4 bases from V and 13 bases from J, the junction contained 16 bases not matched to a gene. The V gene's germline CDR1 is SEHNR and CDR2 FQNEAQ (reference sequence). CDR3 loop: CASSSAGTEFQQQFF. CDR3 nucleotide sequence: TGTGCCAGCAGCTCTGCCGGGACAGAGTTTCAGCAACAGTTCTTC.

V and J are TRBV20-1 and TRBJ2-1; 11 bases map to TRBD2. V dropped 3 bases and J dropped 8; count of bases not matched to a gene: 6. CDR3 length: 14 residues. Germline V CDR1 and CDR2: DFQATT, SNEGSKA (reference sequence). CDR3: CSARFLAGGHEQFF. CDR3 DNA: TGCAGTGCTAGGTTCCTAGCGGGAGGCCATGAGCAGTTCTTC.

The CDR3 protein is CASSLADPPGELFF. In DNA, the CDR3 is TGTGCCAGCAGTTTAGCAGACCCGCCCGGGGAGCTGTTTTTT. The rearrangement links TRBV12-3 or TRBV12-4 to TRBJ2-2; D gene ambiguous. The CDR3 is made up of 14 amino acids. V was clipped by 0 bases and J by 6 bases, with 8 bases between them.

J is TRBJ2-5 and V is TRBV5-1; 8 bases are shared with TRBD1. Germline lookup yields CDR1 SGHRS and CDR2 YFSETQ. With V trimmed by 4 bases and J by 4 bases, 12 bases remained unmatched. There are 16 residues in the CDR3. CDR3 amino acids: CASSRIGQGIVETQYF. The CDR3 nucleotides read TGCGCCAGCAGCCGGATCGGACAGGGAATTGTAGAGACCCAGTACTTC. The variable domain in full, with the rest retrieved from reference TRBV5-1 and TRBJ2-5, is KAGVTQTPRYLIKTRGQQVTLSCSPISGHRSVSWYQQTPGQGLQFLFEYFSETQRNKGNFPGRFSGRQFSNSRSEMNVSTLELGDSALYLCASSRIGQGIVETQYFGPGTRLLVL.

CDR3 region: CASGEPDRGNTEAFF. The CDR3 nucleotides read TGTGCCAGTGGGGAACCCGACAGGGGGAACACTGAAGCTTTCTTT. The chain uses TRBV19 and TRBJ1-1, with 8 bases identical to TRBD1. Per the germline V gene, CDR1 is LNHDA and CDR2 is SQIVND (reference sequence). The J segment lost 1 base and the V segment lost 8 bases, leaving 9 bases of the junction unmatched. The CDR3 contains 15 residues.

V is TRBV7-6 and J is TRBJ2-1, with TRBD2 identical over 8 bases. This CDR3 region has 13 residues. V was clipped by 4 bases and J by 7 bases; unmatched bases: 3. Germline CDR1 SGHVS, CDR2 FNYEAQ. CDR3 protein: CASSSSGRNEQFF. DNA of the CDR3: TGTGCCAGCAGCTCGAGCGGGAGAAATGAGCAGTTCTTC.

J is TRBJ1-4 and V is TRBV5-1; a weak D match, TRBD1 (6 bases). The V gene's germline CDR1 is SGHRS and CDR2 YFSETQ. The V end was cut by 0 bases, the J end by 7 bases, with 10 bases between. The CDR3 spans 14 residues. CDR3 loop: CASSLDRAREKLFF. In DNA, the CDR3 is TGCGCCAGCAGCTTGGACAGGGCACGTGAAAAACTGTTTTTT.